Each of the 32 T cell receptor beta chains below was sequenced from the same sample in a study of cytomegalovirus exposure and HLA in healthy donors. The PCR employed 60 Vbeta primers together with 13 Jbeta primers. The repertoire was sequenced with immunoSEQ multiplex PCR; TCRdb's copy has only in-frame clones and lacks some. Here the sample spans more than 90,000 clones, 69% being singletons. The sample taken for sequencing was PBMCs. The receptors were gathered from a man aged 50 to 59 in good health and CMV-seronegative.

The CDR3 DNA reads as TGCGCCAGCAGCCCACCAAGAGGGTCCGGGGAGCTGTTTTTT. It translates to CASSPPRGSGELFF. The chain links TRBV5-1 to TRBJ2-2; D is possibly TRBD2 (5 bases). Trimming stripped 4 bases from V and 6 bases from J, with 13 bases between. Germline CDR1 SGHRS, CDR2 YFSETQ. The length of the CDR3 is 14 residues.

The chain couples TRBV28 to TRBJ2-5; perhaps TRBD1 as D (7 bases). CDR1 and CDR2 (germline): MDHEN, SYDVKM. This CDR3 contains 15 residues. Trimming pared 3 bases from V and 2 bases from J, leaving 13 bases between. The CDR3 coding sequence is TGTGCCAGCAGTTTCTATCCAGGGGGGCAAGAGACCCAGTACTTC. This translates into CASSFYPGGQETQYF.

This chain connects TRBV5-6 to TRBJ2-1; 9 nucleotides match TRBD2. Trimming cost V 4 bases and J 2 bases; bases outside gene matches: 10. CDR1 is SGHDT, CDR2 YYEEEE, per germline. The CDR3 sequence is 17 residues long. The CDR3 here is CASSPQVASGTYNEQFF. CDR3 nucleotides: TGTGCCAGCAGCCCCCAGGTGGCTAGCGGGACCTACAATGAGCAGTTCTTC.

The chain employs TRBV5-1 and TRBJ2-1; maybe TRBD2 (5 bases). Germline-derived CDR1 and CDR2 are SGHRS and YFSETQ. The V gene lost 5 bases and the J gene lost 3 bases, with 18 bases spanning the gap. This CDR3 is built from 16 residues. CDR3 amino acids: CASSPRAAVLYNEQFF. DNA for the CDR3: TGCGCCAGCAGTCCGCGGGCAGCGGTTCTCTACAATGAGCAGTTCTTC. The entire variable domain, with the rest obtained from reference TRBV5-1 and TRBJ2-1, is as follows: KAGVTQTPRYLIKTRGQQVTLSCSPISGHRSVSWYQQTPGQGLQFLFEYFSETQRNKGNFPGRFSGRQFSNSRSEMNVSTLELGDSALYLCASSPRAAVLYNEQFFGPGTRLTVL.

This rearrangement joins TRBV19 to TRBJ2-2, with TRBD2 as a possible D gene (5 bases). The length of the CDR3 is 13 residues. Germline CDR1 reads LNHDA; CDR2 reads SQIVND (reference sequence). V lost 10 bases and J lost 2, with 11 bases in between. DNA for the CDR3: TGTGCCACTTCCGGGATAAACACCGGGGAGCTGTTTTTT. Translating gives CATSGINTGELFF.

The gene calls are TRBV5-6 and TRBJ2-7, with TRBD2 as a possible D gene (5 bases). Germline CDR1 is SGHDT and CDR2 is YYEEEE. Trimming pared 2 bases from V and 2 bases from J, leaving 14 bases between. The CDR3 covers 15 residues. This CDR3 reads CASSLGLGNPYEQYV. The DNA for the CDR3 is TGTGCCAGCAGCTTAGGACTCGGGAACCCCTACGAGCAGTACGTC.

This sequence joins TRBV19 and TRBJ2-7; possible D gene TRBD2, 5 bases. This CDR3 has 15 residues. Trimming took off 1 base at V and 0 bases at J, with 10 bases between the two ends. Looked up from germline, CDR1 is LNHDA and CDR2 is SQIVND (reference sequence). CDR3 nucleotides: TGTGCCAGTAGTATAGTTGGAGGAGTCTCCTACGAGCAGTACTTC. Encoded protein: CASSIVGGVSYEQYF.

The chain joins TRBV2 to TRBJ1-4, with 7 nucleotides matching TRBD1. After removal of 6 bases from V and 3 bases from J, the junction contained 4 bases not matched to a gene. The CDR3 consists of 14 residues. Germline CDR1 reads SNHLY; CDR2 reads FYNNEI. The CDR3 sequence: CASSYRGPNEKLFF. The CDR3 DNA reads TGTGCCAGCAGCTACAGGGGACCTAATGAAAAACTGTTTTTT.

The genes are TRBV28 and TRBJ1-5; no clear D. Germline assignment: CDR1 MDHEN and CDR2 SYDVKM. The CDR3 length is 15 residues. Between the trimmed V and J ends, which lost 2 bases and 0 bases, there was a span of 8 bases. The CDR3 coding sequence is TGTGCCAGCAGTTTAGCCAGGTATAGCAATCAGCCCCAGCATTTT. Encoded protein: CASSLARYSNQPQHF.

V gene TRBV29-1 combines with J gene TRBJ2-5, with 12 bases lining up with TRBD2. The V segment lost 6 bases and the J segment 2 bases; nucleotides outside the gene matches: 4. Germline values: CDR1 SQVTM, CDR2 ANQGSEA. The CDR3 totals 14 residues. This CDR3 is CSVNGLAGQETQYF. CDR3 nucleotide sequence: TGCAGCGTCAACGGACTAGCGGGGCAAGAGACCCAGTACTTC.

The sample holds a few counts of this clone. The chain carries TRBV6-5 and TRBJ2-2; weak D call: TRBD2 (6 bases). The germline V gene has CDR1 MNHEY and CDR2 SVGAGI. V lost 4 bases to trimming and J lost 5 bases, with 17 bases between them. The CDR3 contains 16 residues. CDR3 protein: CASSSLGGAKTGELFF. The CDR3 DNA is TGTGCCAGCAGTTCCCTTGGAGGGGCAAAGACCGGGGAGCTGTTTTTT.

This clone appeared once. For the CDR3, the DNA is TGTGCCAGCAGCCAAGCGGGGGATCAGCCCCAGCATTTT. It encodes CASSQAGDQPQHF. The gene calls are TRBV4-2 and TRBJ1-5, with TRBD1 as a possible D gene (5 bases). V was trimmed by 1 base and J by 5 bases, leaving 6 bases between them. Germline V lookup: CDR1 LGHNA, CDR2 YNFKEQ. CDR3 length: 13 residues.

The V gene is TRBV2, the J gene TRBJ1-2, with TRBD1 identical over 10 bases. Germline CDR1 reads SNHLY; CDR2 reads FYNNEI. CDR3 length: 16 residues. Losses at the gene ends were 6 bases for V and 7 bases for J; bases not matched to a gene: 14. The CDR3 bases are TGTGCCAGCAGCCCCATCGCCGGGACAGGGGCCGGTGGCTACACCTTC. Translated, it gives CASSPIAGTGAGGYTF.

CDR3 loop: CASSYRQGNRYTF. The CDR3 DNA reads TGTGCCAGCAGTTACCGACAGGGTAATCGCTACACCTTC. This chain links TRBV6-5 with TRBJ1-2, with 7 bases that match TRBD1. The CDR3 sequence is 13 residues long. V shed 2 bases and J 9 bases; nucleotides not matched to a gene: 6. The V gene's germline CDR1 is MNHEY and CDR2 SVGAGI.

This clone was counted only a few times. V usage is TRBV6-1 and J usage is TRBJ1-5; no reliable D call. The CDR3 length is 13 residues. The germline V gene has CDR1 MNHNS and CDR2 SASEGT. The germline V and J ends were trimmed by 3 bases and 9 bases, with 12 bases remaining between them. The CDR3 sequence is CASSDPGSRPQHF. In nucleotides, the CDR3 is TGTGCCAGCAGTGATCCGGGGTCGCGGCCCCAGCATTTT.

The gene calls are TRBV25-1 and TRBJ1-3; no definite D call. V was cut by 6 bases and J by 0 bases, with 6 bases left in between. Germline-derived CDR1 and CDR2 are MGHDK and SYGVNS. The length of the CDR3 is 13 residues. CDR3 in amino acids: CASSLSSGNTIYF. CDR3 sequence (DNA): TGTGCCAGCAGCCTCTCCTCTGGAAACACCATATATTTT.

The CDR3: CASSLEAGATDTQYF. CDR3 DNA sequence: TGTGCCAGCAGCTTAGAAGCGGGGGCAACAGATACGCAGTATTTT. This chain links TRBV11-1 with TRBJ2-3; TRBD2 matches 8 bases. The germline CDR1 and CDR2 sequences are SGHAT and FQDESV (reference sequence). This CDR3 is 15 amino acids long. V lost 1 base, J lost 3 bases, and 3 bases stayed unmatched.

This rearrangement joins TRBV2 to TRBJ2-3; D not resolved. V lost 5 bases and J lost 2, with 8 bases in between. CDR1 is SNHLY and CDR2 is FYNNEI in the germline V gene. This CDR3 has 13 amino acids. CDR3 loop: CASSPPFTDTQYF. As DNA, the CDR3 is TGTGCCAGCAGTCCTCCTTTCACAGATACGCAGTATTTT.

The gene calls are TRBV11-2 and TRBJ1-5; tentatively, D is TRBD1 (5 bases). CDR1 SGHAT and CDR2 FQNNGV come from the germline V gene. V was clipped by 4 bases and J by 7 bases, with 11 bases between them. The CDR3 length is 13 residues. CDR3: CASSWTQKQPQHF. The DNA of the CDR3 is TGTGCCAGCAGCTGGACACAGAAACAGCCCCAGCATTTT.

This CDR3 reads CASSARGRQETQYF. The CDR3 DNA reads as TGCGCCAGCAGCGCCAGGGGCCGCCAAGAGACCCAGTACTTC. The chain couples TRBV5-1 to TRBJ2-5; maybe TRBD1 (6 bases). This CDR3 contains 14 residues. Germline V gene lookup returns CDR1 SGHRS and CDR2 YFSETQ. The V end lost 4 bases, the J end lost 1 base, and 11 bases lay between the germline ends.

V is TRBV5-1 and J is TRBJ2-2; D is possibly TRBD1 (5 bases). This CDR3 spans 15 amino acids. Trimming removed 4 bases from V and 0 bases from J, with 10 bases in between. In germline, CDR1 is SGHRS, CDR2 YFSETQ. The CDR3 region has the DNA TGCGCCAGCAGCGGGGCAGCCTCGAACACCGGGGAGCTGTTTTTT. Protein: CASSGAASNTGELFF.

The CDR3 nucleotides are TGTGCCAGCAGCTTTGCAGGGGGCGAAGCTTTCTTT. It specifies CASSFAGGEAFF. V gene TRBV7-9 combines with J gene TRBJ1-1, with 8 bases that match TRBD1. Losses at the gene ends were 3 bases for V and 8 bases for J; bases not matched to a gene: 2. This CDR3 spans 12 amino acids. CDR1 and CDR2 from the germline V gene are SEHNR and FQNEAQ (reference sequence). The entire variable domain, with the rest obtained from reference TRBV7-9 and TRBJ1-1, is as follows: DTGVSQNPRHKITKRGQNVTFRCDPISEHNRLYWYRQTLGQGPEFLTYFQNEAQLEKSRLLSDRFSAERPKGSFSTLEIQRTEQGDSAMYLCASSFAGGEAFFGQGTRLTVV.

This clone is a singleton in its sample. The chain uses TRBV28 and TRBJ2-3, with unresolved D. The V gene's germline CDR1 is MDHEN and CDR2 SYDVKM. The CDR3 runs 14 residues. With 6 bases removed from V and 4 bases from J, the gap between germline ends came to 14 bases. The CDR3 spells CASSERESPDTQYF. In DNA, the CDR3 is TGTGCCAGCAGCGAGAGAGAGTCCCCAGATACGCAGTATTTT.

The rearrangement links TRBV19 to TRBJ2-3; 10 bases line up with TRBD1. The V segment lost 4 bases and the J segment 4 bases; nucleotides outside the gene matches: 8. There are 16 residues in the CDR3. CDR1 and CDR2 from the germline V gene are LNHDA and SQIVND (reference sequence). CDR3 amino acids: CASSKRTGGRPDTQYF. CDR3 bases: TGTGCCAGTAGTAAGAGGACAGGGGGTCGGCCAGATACGCAGTATTTT.

This clone was seen just once. The rearrangement joins TRBV11-3 to TRBJ2-5; D possibly corresponds to TRBD1 (6 bases). The CDR3 extends over 15 amino acids. The ends were cut back, 5 bases at V and 0 bases at J, with 13 bases in the middle. Germline assignment: CDR1 SGHNT and CDR2 YENEEA. The CDR3 DNA reads as TGTGCCAGCAGCCCTCTAGGACAGTACCAAGAGACCCAGTACTTC. It is translated as CASSPLGQYQETQYF.

In its sample, this clone was seen a few times. The rearrangement joins TRBV7-9 to TRBJ2-2; 8 bases fit TRBD1. The CDR3 extends over 14 amino acids. The V and J ends lost 4 bases and 15 bases, in that order; junction bases with no gene match: 13. Per the germline V gene, CDR1 is SEHNR and CDR2 is FQNEAQ (reference sequence). CDR3 sequence reads: CASSSDRATGRMFF. The CDR3 DNA follows: TGTGCCAGCAGCTCGGACAGGGCGACGGGTCGGATGTTTTTT.

Worth noting for this clone: At the DNA level, this CDR3 is encoded by other sequences in the same sample as well. The rearrangement links TRBV7-9 to TRBJ1-4, with D perhaps matching TRBD1 (6 bases). Trimming took 5 bases from V and 6 from J, leaving 13 bases between them. This CDR3 spans 14 amino acids. From germline, CDR1 is SEHNR and CDR2 FQNEAQ (reference sequence). CDR3 sequence: CASSPGGGDEKLFF. The CDR3 nucleotides read TGTGCCAGCAGCCCTGGGGGGGGCGATGAAAAACTGTTTTTT.

This rearrangement joins TRBV7-2 to TRBJ2-2, with TRBD1 matching 7 bases. Germline assignment: CDR1 SGHTA and CDR2 FQGNSA. The CDR3 consists of 13 residues. V dropped 4 bases and J dropped 6; count of bases not matched to a gene: 2. CDR3: CASSSTGAGELFF. The CDR3 nucleotides are TGTGCCAGCAGCTCCACAGGGGCCGGGGAGCTGTTTTTT.

In this sample, this clone turned up a few times. The chain recombines TRBV7-6 with TRBJ1-1; D possibly corresponds to TRBD1 (6 bases). With 0 bases removed from V and 0 bases from J, the gap between germline ends came to 8 bases. The CDR3 covers 15 residues. From germline, CDR1 is SGHVS and CDR2 FNYEAQ. The CDR3 reads CASSLAQGMNTEAFF. CDR3 DNA: TGTGCCAGCAGCTTAGCACAGGGTATGAACACTGAAGCTTTCTTT.

This clone was picked up one time. V usage is TRBV5-1 and J usage is TRBJ2-2, with D possibly matching TRBD1 (6 bases). Trimming stripped 4 bases from V and 3 bases from J, with 10 bases between. Germline CDR1 reads SGHRS; CDR2 reads YFSETQ. This CDR3 comprises 14 residues. The CDR3 DNA reads TGCGCCAGCAGCCCGGACAGTCACACCGGGGAGCTGTTTTTT. Translation: CASSPDSHTGELFF.

The genes are TRBV4-3 and TRBJ2-7; no reliable D call. The germline V gene encodes CDR1 LGHNA and CDR2 YSLEER. The CDR3 spans 12 residues. V was pared by 0 bases and J by 7 bases, with 7 bases between. The CDR3, as DNA: TGCGCCAGCAGCCAAGATTATCGGGAGCAGTACTTC. Its translation is CASSQDYREQYF.

The genes are TRBV4-3 and TRBJ2-5; 8 bases align to TRBD2. The CDR3 totals 17 residues. CDR1 LGHNA and CDR2 YSLEER come from the germline V gene. V dropped 1 base and J dropped 3; count of bases not matched to a gene: 10. CDR3 DNA sequence: TGCGCCAGCAGCCAAGGGTACGGGAGGGCCGGAAAAGAGACCCAGTACTTC. This translates into CASSQGYGRAGKETQYF.